This entry describes one T cell receptor (beta chain). CDR3 length: 14 residues. From germline, CDR1 is SNHLY and CDR2 FYNNEI. V gave up 6 bases and J gave up 0 bases, with 9 bases separating them. The data derive from a study of blood T cell repertoires in COVID-19. Study context: Samples taken during acute and convalescent COVID-19 were collected in the United States, Italy and Spain.

The authors' processing: Nucleated cell counts were estimated from reference gene primer amplification. Sequencing used immunoSEQ multiplex PCR; TCRdb keeps in-frame clones, though not all of them. V and J calls and clone size are copied from that table; D and trimming were computed from the DNA. The data contain about 130,000 clones, about 85% of them singletons. The chain recombines TRBV2 with TRBJ2-1; D might be TRBD1 (6 bases). The sample consisted of peripheral blood. The sequence was obtained from a middle-aged man with active or convalescent COVID-19. The CDR3 nucleotides read TGTGCCAGCAGGGGGACATACTCCTACAATGAGCAGTTCTTC. Its translation: CASRGTYSYNEQFF.